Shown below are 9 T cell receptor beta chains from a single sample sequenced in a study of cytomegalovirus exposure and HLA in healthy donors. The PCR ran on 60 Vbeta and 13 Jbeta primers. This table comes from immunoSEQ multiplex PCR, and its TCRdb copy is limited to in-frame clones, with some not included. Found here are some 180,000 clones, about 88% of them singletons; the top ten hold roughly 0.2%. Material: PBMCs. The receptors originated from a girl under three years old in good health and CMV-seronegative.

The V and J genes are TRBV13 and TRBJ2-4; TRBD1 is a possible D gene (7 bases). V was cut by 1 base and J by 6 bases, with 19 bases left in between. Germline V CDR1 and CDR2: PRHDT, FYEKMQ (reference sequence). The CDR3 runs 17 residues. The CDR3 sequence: CASSLESGGSERNIQYF. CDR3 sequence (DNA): TGTGCCAGCAGCTTAGAATCAGGGGGGAGCGAACGAAACATTCAGTACTTC. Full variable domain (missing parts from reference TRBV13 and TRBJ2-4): AAGVIQSPRHLIKEKRETATLKCYPIPRHDTVYWYQQGPGQDPQFLISFYEKMQSDKGSIPDRFSAQQFSDYHSELNMSSLELGDSALYFCASSLESGGSERNIQYFGAGTRLSVL.

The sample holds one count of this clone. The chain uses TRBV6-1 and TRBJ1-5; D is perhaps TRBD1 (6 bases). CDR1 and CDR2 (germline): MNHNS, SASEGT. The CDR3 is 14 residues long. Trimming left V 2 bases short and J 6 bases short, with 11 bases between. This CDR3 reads CASSETGWSQPQHF. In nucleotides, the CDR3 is TGTGCCAGCAGTGAAACAGGGTGGAGTCAGCCCCAGCATTTT.

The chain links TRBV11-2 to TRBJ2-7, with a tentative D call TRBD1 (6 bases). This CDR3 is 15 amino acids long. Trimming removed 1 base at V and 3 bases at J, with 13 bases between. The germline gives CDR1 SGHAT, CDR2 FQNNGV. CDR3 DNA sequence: TGTGCCAGCAGCTTAGTAGGCAGGGGACGCTACGAGCAGTACTTC. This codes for CASSLVGRGRYEQYF.

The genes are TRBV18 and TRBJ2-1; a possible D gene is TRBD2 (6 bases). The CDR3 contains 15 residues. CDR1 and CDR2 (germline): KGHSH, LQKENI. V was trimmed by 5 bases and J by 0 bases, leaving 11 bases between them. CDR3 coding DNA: TGTGCCAGCTCAGCCCGGGAGAGCTCCTACAATGAGCAGTTCTTC. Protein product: CASSARESSYNEQFF.

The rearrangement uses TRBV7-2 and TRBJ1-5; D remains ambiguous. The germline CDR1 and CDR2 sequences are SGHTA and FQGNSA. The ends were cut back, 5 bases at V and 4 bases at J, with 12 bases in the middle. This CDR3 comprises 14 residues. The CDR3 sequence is CASSPLGENQPQHF. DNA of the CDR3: TGTGCCAGCAGCCCACTGGGCGAGAATCAGCCCCAGCATTTT.

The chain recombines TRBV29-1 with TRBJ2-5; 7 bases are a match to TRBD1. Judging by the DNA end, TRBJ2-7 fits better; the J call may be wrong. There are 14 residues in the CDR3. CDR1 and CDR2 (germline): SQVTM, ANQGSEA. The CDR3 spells CSVGLMGQYYEQYF. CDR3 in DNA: TGCAGCGTGGGCCTAATGGGACAGTACTACGAGCAGTACTTC.

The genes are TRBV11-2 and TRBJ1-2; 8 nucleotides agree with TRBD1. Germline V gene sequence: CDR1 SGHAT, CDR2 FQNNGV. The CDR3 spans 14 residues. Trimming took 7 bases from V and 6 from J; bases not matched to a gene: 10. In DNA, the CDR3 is TGTGCCAGCAATCCGCCGAAGGACAGGGATGGCTACACCTTC. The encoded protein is CASNPPKDRDGYTF.

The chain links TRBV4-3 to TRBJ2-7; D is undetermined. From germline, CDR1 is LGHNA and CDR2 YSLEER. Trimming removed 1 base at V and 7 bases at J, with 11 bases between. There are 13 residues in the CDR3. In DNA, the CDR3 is TGCGCCAGCAGCCAAGGAGTTGACTGGGAGCAGTACTTC. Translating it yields CASSQGVDWEQYF.

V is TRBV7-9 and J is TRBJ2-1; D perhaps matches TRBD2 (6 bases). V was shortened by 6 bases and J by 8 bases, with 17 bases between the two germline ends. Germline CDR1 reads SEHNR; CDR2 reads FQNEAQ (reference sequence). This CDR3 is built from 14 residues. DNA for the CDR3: TGTGCCAGCAGTTTAACCCGGAGGGGCGATGAGCAGTTCTTC. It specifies CASSLTRRGDEQFF.